This T cell receptor beta chain was profiled in a study of OX40 agonist ivuxolimab in advanced cancers. About the research overall: The mean age was approximately 60 years, ranging from about 23 to 85, with around four fifths of participants male. Checkpoint inhibitors had been given previously to 40% of patients.

The assay was immunoSEQ multiplex PCR, and TCRdb's table has in-frame clones only and misses some. The sample holds some 78,000 clones, around 91% seen once. V lost 6 bases and J 4 bases, leaving 15 bases between the germline ends. Germline V CDR1 and CDR2: MNHNY, SVGAGI (reference sequence). This CDR3 has 14 amino acids. Sampling of blood occurred at baseline, cycle 4 day 1, and cycle 7 day 1. This specimen was CD4+ or CD8+ T cells sorted from blood, taken in a trial of the OX40 agonist ivuxolimab. The source of this sequence is an adult with an advanced solid tumor such as melanoma, head and neck, liver or kidney cancer. The genes are TRBV6-6 and TRBJ1-1, with D possibly being TRBD1 (5 bases). CDR3: CASSRQPLGTEAFF. The CDR3 DNA is TGTGCCAGCAGCCGACAGCCGCTCGGCACTGAAGCTTTCTTT.